These T cell receptor beta chains were read from a single sample in a study of shared clonotypes between healthy human individuals. Some clones are missing from TCRdb's copy, which holds only in-frame ones; the method was immunoSEQ multiplex PCR. Found here are about 1,900,000 clones, roughly 94% of them singletons; the top ten hold 1.2%. What was sequenced was naive CD8+ T cells sorted from blood. The receptors were gathered from a man aged 18 to 30 in good health. Each CDR3 is given without its conserved first and last residue. Fields, in order: J gene, V gene, clone size, CDR3 protein. The size entry is marked missing in some rows and otherwise reads once, few, many or a size class.

j_gene: TRBJ2-7; v_gene: TRBV7-8; abundance: NA; CDR3aa: ASSSPVDRGSYEQY
j_gene: TRBJ2-1; v_gene: TRBV27; abundance: NA; CDR3aa: ASSGLAGGPHEQF
j_gene: TRBJ2-1; v_gene: TRBV5-8; abundance: NA; CDR3aa: ASSPRASGGGYEQF
j_gene: TRBJ2-5; v_gene: TRBV9; abundance: NA; CDR3aa: ASSVGGGPETQY
j_gene: TRBJ2-5; v_gene: TRBV10-3; abundance: NA; CDR3aa: AISEGTGFGTQY
j_gene: TRBJ2-7; v_gene: TRBV4-1; abundance: once; CDR3aa: ASSQVGLEAYEQY
j_gene: TRBJ2-7; v_gene: TRBV4-1; abundance: NA; CDR3aa: ASSPSYEQY
j_gene: TRBJ2-1; v_gene: TRBV4-2; abundance: once; CDR3aa: ASSQELRGASSYNEQF
j_gene: TRBJ1-1; v_gene: TRBV6-5; abundance: NA; CDR3aa: ASSWPPGGNTEAF
j_gene: TRBJ1-1; v_gene: TRBV18; abundance: NA; CDR3aa: ASSPPVRQKNTEAF
j_gene: TRBJ2-5; v_gene: TRBV6-6; abundance: NA; CDR3aa: ASSYLAGGGETQY
j_gene: TRBJ2-2; v_gene: TRBV29-1; abundance: NA; CDR3aa: SGGPLNTGELF
j_gene: TRBJ1-6; v_gene: TRBV19; abundance: NA; CDR3aa: ASSIPPRRDRIVSLH
j_gene: TRBJ2-7; v_gene: TRBV6-1; abundance: NA; CDR3aa: ASSESAPPGELDEQY
j_gene: TRBJ1-6; v_gene: TRBV4-1; abundance: NA; CDR3aa: ASSQGTGVSDLH
j_gene: TRBJ1-4; v_gene: TRBV7-8; abundance: NA; CDR3aa: ASSPLKGATNEKLF
j_gene: TRBJ2-2; v_gene: TRBV2; abundance: NA; CDR3aa: ASRGAEREYTGELF
j_gene: TRBJ1-1; v_gene: TRBV4-1; abundance: NA; CDR3aa: ASSHSGGDLTEAF
j_gene: TRBJ2-3; v_gene: TRBV28; abundance: NA; CDR3aa: ASRDLGDTQY
j_gene: TRBJ2-7; v_gene: TRBV5-6; abundance: NA; CDR3aa: ASSLGAGTAYEQY
j_gene: TRBJ1-1; v_gene: TRBV6-5; abundance: NA; CDR3aa: ASSEGARGILGAF
j_gene: TRBJ1-4; v_gene: TRBV2; abundance: NA; CDR3aa: ASSWTGTSEKLF
j_gene: TRBJ2-1; v_gene: TRBV9; abundance: NA; CDR3aa: ASSQEGGSSYNEQF
j_gene: TRBJ2-7; v_gene: TRBV7-9; abundance: NA; CDR3aa: ASSSTQPGTNSYEQY
j_gene: TRBJ1-1; v_gene: TRBV10-1; abundance: NA; CDR3aa: ASSDEWTGPNTEAF
j_gene: TRBJ1-2; v_gene: TRBV28; abundance: NA; CDR3aa: ASSPSTENYGYT
j_gene: TRBJ2-7; v_gene: TRBV4-2; abundance: NA; CDR3aa: ASSQEAATYEQY
j_gene: TRBJ1-3; v_gene: TRBV7-8; abundance: NA; CDR3aa: ASKPGQGPGNTIY
j_gene: TRBJ2-1; v_gene: TRBV27; abundance: NA; CDR3aa: ASSWTSGSSGNEQF
j_gene: TRBJ2-2; v_gene: TRBV27; abundance: NA; CDR3aa: ASSLAPGELF
j_gene: TRBJ1-1; v_gene: TRBV28; abundance: NA; CDR3aa: ASSLYDEAF
j_gene: TRBJ2-7; v_gene: TRBV30; abundance: NA; CDR3aa: AWSYGGPPYEQY
j_gene: TRBJ1-4; v_gene: TRBV19; abundance: once; CDR3aa: ASSGSGQGPAF
j_gene: TRBJ1-1; v_gene: TRBV2; abundance: NA; CDR3aa: ASSVGDSGTEAF
j_gene: TRBJ2-2; v_gene: TRBV2; abundance: NA; CDR3aa: ASSVGRVNTGELF
j_gene: TRBJ2-3; v_gene: TRBV7-3; abundance: once; CDR3aa: ASARSASTDTQY
j_gene: TRBJ2-7; v_gene: TRBV5-6; abundance: NA; CDR3aa: ASSLSSYEQY
j_gene: TRBJ2-3; v_gene: TRBV5-6; abundance: NA; CDR3aa: ASSFGGTSDTQY
j_gene: TRBJ1-2; v_gene: TRBV2; abundance: NA; CDR3aa: ASSEVEAGAPNYGYT
j_gene: TRBJ2-1; v_gene: TRBV7-2; abundance: NA; CDR3aa: ASSLAGRNNEQF
j_gene: TRBJ2-5; v_gene: TRBV6-1; abundance: NA; CDR3aa: ASSEAVLRGQETQY
j_gene: TRBJ2-1; v_gene: TRBV7-9; abundance: NA; CDR3aa: ASSSLWHASGGNEQF
j_gene: TRBJ2-7; v_gene: TRBV27; abundance: NA; CDR3aa: ASSPSLGGVLYEQY
j_gene: TRBJ2-7; v_gene: TRBV9; abundance: NA; CDR3aa: ASSVKGGYEQY
j_gene: TRBJ2-7; v_gene: TRBV19; abundance: NA; CDR3aa: ASSFNGLAGGFYEQY
j_gene: TRBJ2-3; v_gene: TRBV5-1; abundance: NA; CDR3aa: ASSPSPSGGGTDTQY
j_gene: TRBJ2-1; v_gene: TRBV11-2; abundance: NA; CDR3aa: ASSLELLDNEQF
j_gene: TRBJ1-1; v_gene: TRBV19; abundance: NA; CDR3aa: ASSIGAGGDLEAF
j_gene: TRBJ1-2; v_gene: TRBV28; abundance: NA; CDR3aa: ASSLYSGDYGYT
j_gene: TRBJ1-2; v_gene: TRBV27; abundance: NA; CDR3aa: ASSSFDRGQDEGYT
j_gene: TRBJ1-1; v_gene: TRBV10-3; abundance: NA; CDR3aa: AISESTGGGTEAF
j_gene: TRBJ2-1; v_gene: TRBV13; abundance: NA; CDR3aa: ASSYREGEQF
j_gene: TRBJ1-1; v_gene: TRBV5-1; abundance: NA; CDR3aa: ASSLVDGTEAF